This T cell receptor beta chain was identified in a study of CD8+ T cells in alopecia areata (dated by TCRdb to about 2018). Looking at the study overall: Treated patients were enrolled in an open-label pilot trial of oral tofacitinib, 5 to 10 mg twice daily, for moderate-to-severe alopecia areata. Tofacitinib was given for 6 to 18 months, followed by 6 months of follow-up off drug to assess delayed response and recurrence. Disease severity in treated patients was measured with the SALT score, which quantifies the percentage of affected scalp surface area. The study used high-throughput TCRbeta sequencing to examine T cell clonal expansion in alopecia areata, in both the C3H/HeJ mouse model and human patients. In humans, TCRbeta sequencing was performed on scalp tissue and on sorted CD4+ and CD8+ peripheral blood T cells from healthy controls and from patients with patchy or totalis/universalis alopecia areata. Biopsies were taken from tofacitinib-treated patients at baseline and again at 4 and 24 weeks into treatment, and several of those patients also had a later scalp biopsy. Clonality in the scalp was compared among normal scalp (n=4), patchy alopecia areata scalp (n=8), and alopecia totalis/universalis scalp (n=8). RNA was obtained with the PAXgene miRNA kit for fixed scalp, the miRNeasy kit for PBMCs, and the RNeasy kit for mouse skin. TCRbeta CDR3 regions were amplified by immunoSEQ multiplex PCR with 35 Vbeta forward and 13 Jbeta reverse primers. Overall study results and their limits: Unlike mouse skin, which is dominated by gammadelta T cells, normal human skin has resident alphabeta T cells that are also sequenced, and this complicates analysis of the scalp TCR repertoire. Tofacitinib significantly lowered scalp clonality and the number of expanded CD8+ clones among the top 100 scalp clones. Because the treated cohort was small and included a single nonresponder, larger studies are needed to assess links between baseline CD8+ expansion and response. Compared with normal scalp, lesional scalp, particularly in alopecia totalis/universalis, had higher clonality and more expanded CD8+ clones, which suggests antigenic drive. Many expanded lesional clones persisted in scalp and blood during tofacitinib treatment, which may partly explain relapse after stopping treatment. Shared TCR sequences between patients were less evident than in mice, which may be partly attributable to HLA diversity in the patient population.

Library generation was performed with the immunoSEQ multiplex PCR assay. For TCR sequencing, RNA was extracted from every sample and reverse transcribed into cDNA to serve as template. SuperScript III was used for first-strand cDNA synthesis, primed with a 2:1 mix of oligo-dT and random hexamers. A synthetic immune receptor repertoire was used to measure amplification bias, and any remaining bias was corrected computationally. The original methods were these. Raw reads were preprocessed to remove errors, and CDR3 was defined by IMGT conventions from the conserved cysteine to phenylalanine. Clonality was calculated as 1 minus Shannon entropy normalized by log2 of the number of productive unique TCRs. Scalp TCRbeta sequences were cross-referenced with sorted blood CD4 and CD8 repertoires so that the CD4 or CD8 identity of scalp clones could be inferred. Drawn from immuneACCESS, this table holds only the in-frame rearrangements with V and J called that TCRdb kept. Clones are partly lost; checked studies trace under half to an unresolved V gene and leave the rest unexplained. The D gene and trimming were derived from the DNA, and the V and J assignments and clone size from that table. The sample contains roughly 190,000 clones, more than 50% of them found a single time. The ten largest clones take up 0.95% to 1.1% of the sample.

As for this clone: This receptor's antigen is unknown. Base qualities are not at hand, and no much larger clone is one base apart.

Sample time point, as interpreted from the label and publication: 24 weeks on oral tofacitinib. Per the publication, the treatment or condition label means: oral pan-JAK inhibitor, 5-10 mg twice daily. Peripheral blood and lesional scalp punch biopsies were obtained from patients with alopecia areata. PBMCs were isolated by density centrifugation and stained for CD3, CD4 and CD8, after which CD4+ and CD8+ T cells were sorted on a FACSAria. This TCR was recovered from a human donor with alopecia areata. This specimen consisted of CD4+ T cells sorted from blood, obtained at week 24, from a patient treated with tofacitinib.

The nucleotide sequence is TGTGCCAGCAGCTTAGTATCCTACGAGCAGTACTTC. This gives the protein CASSLVSYEQYF. The chain is encoded by TRBV7-9 joined to TRBJ2-7; there is no confident call for the D gene. The germline V gene (reference sequence) yields SEHNR for CDR1 and FQNEAQ for CDR2. The CDR3 spans 12 residues, from the cysteine through the phenylalanine. The only DNA kept is the CDR3, 36 bases in frame from the first base. The junction shows trimming of 1 base on V and 1 base on J, plus 2 bases between the germline ends.